This T cell receptor beta chain was profiled in a study of T-cell reconstitution after alpha-beta-depleted transplantation in children. This sample's TCRbeta library carried unique molecular identifier barcodes. TCRdb re-called the PCR reads through MiXCR, storing one row per CDR3 protein. This sample has some 640,000 distinct CDR3 sequences, with roughly 15% found just once. Germline V lookup: CDR1 DFQATT, CDR2 SNEGSKA (reference sequence). The CDR3 sequence is 16 residues long. Trimming left V 0 bases short and J 2 bases short, with 17 bases between. Notes on this clonotype: This may arise from a read error, as a much more abundant clone is one base away.

The receptor comes from a human donor who donated a stem cell graft to a child with acute myeloid leukemia. Sample: PBMCs from the stem cell graft donor, taken from the stem cell graft. This chain joins TRBV20-1 and TRBJ2-7; D remains unclear. CDR3 sequence: CSARDFVGYDPYEQYF. The CDR3 DNA reads as TGCAGTGCTAGAGATTTCGTCGGATATGACCCCTACGAGCAGTACTTC.